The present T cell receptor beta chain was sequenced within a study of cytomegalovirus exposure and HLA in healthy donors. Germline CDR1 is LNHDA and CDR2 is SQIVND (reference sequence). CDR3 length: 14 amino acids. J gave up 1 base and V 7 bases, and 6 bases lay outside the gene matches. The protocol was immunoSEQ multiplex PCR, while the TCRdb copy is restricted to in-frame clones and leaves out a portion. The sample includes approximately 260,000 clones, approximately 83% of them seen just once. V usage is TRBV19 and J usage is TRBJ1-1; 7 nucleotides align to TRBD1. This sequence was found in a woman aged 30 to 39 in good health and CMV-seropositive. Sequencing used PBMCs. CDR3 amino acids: CASTPPGGNTEAFF. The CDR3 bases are TGTGCCAGTACTCCGCCAGGGGGGAACACTGAAGCTTTCTTT.